This record concerns one T cell receptor (beta chain) sequence. No cognate antigen has been identified for it. No conserved phenylalanine or tryptophan ends this CDR3, so it is likely a read error. The data stem from a study of blood T cells in healthy people across ages (dated by TCRdb to between 2014 and 2017). Background for the entire study: In model experiments, roughly one uniquely barcoded TCR beta cDNA molecule per two T cells was captured by template switching. Using the same blood draw, the study looked at two additional independent replicas of 1 million unique cDNA reads for two donors, one aged 18 to 29 and the other aged 80 or older. Donors were grouped into four age groups: young (average roughly 17 years), middle-aged (39), aged (around 60) and long-lived (just over 80). To track age-related changes in TCR beta repertoire diversity, the study relied on deep sequencing normalized with unique cDNA molecular identifiers. What the research found in general, with its limitations: Because profiling used bulk unsorted PBMCs, naive and antigen-experienced compartments could not be compared conclusively. The long-lived group showed more naive CD4+ T cells, fewer expanded clones and increased TCR diversity than the aged group, suggesting age selection. Estimates of total diversity based on one million sequenced T cells were regarded as lower bounds and as underestimates. Observed TCR beta diversity correlated strongly with the percentage of naive T cells measured by flow cytometry. Donor CMV infection status was unknown, potentially confounding age-related changes in expanded clonotypes. As age increased, observed TCR beta diversity per million T cells dropped in a roughly linear way, and a significant reduction was already evident by age about 40.

For CDR1 and CDR2, the germline V gene lists MDHEN and SYDVKM. The CDR3 spans 12 amino acids, including both terminal residues. Here the CDR3 DNA is all that survives: 36 bases in frame from base 1. Donors were under 40 systemically healthy Caucasian individuals from Russia aged roughly 6 to 95 years. Each donor gave ten milliliters of peripheral blood, collected into EDTA-treated Vacutainer tubes. PBMCs were isolated by Ficoll-Paque density-gradient centrifugation, with at least 6.5 million obtained per sample. Total RNA was extracted from PBMCs with Trizol reagent, with at least 6 micrograms obtained per sample. For every donor, an aliquot of PBMCs went through flow cytometry to measure the percentages of naive CD45RAhigh/CD27high T cells. Library method: 5' RACE. Sequencing instrument: Illumina HiSeq 2500. A second PCR of 7 to 11 cycles was performed with a sample-barcoded 5' primer and a J-beta primer mix. Each TCR beta cDNA molecule received a unique molecular identifier from a template-switch 5' adaptor carrying 12 random nucleotides. Each sample yielded at least 3 million CDR3-containing paired-end reads. First-strand cDNA was synthesized from all RNA with the Mint cDNA synthesis kit, primed by a TRBC-specific oligonucleotide. After uracil-DNA glycosylase treatment, a first 18-cycle PCR used universal primers M1SS and BC2_uni_R on all cDNA. The study's processing was this. Normalization of each sample was performed by random selection of 1 million high-quality reads, each carrying a distinct molecular identifier. Reads with shared molecular identifiers were discarded instead of being binned into consensus sequences. MiTCR, with a Q25 quality threshold and the strictest error-elimination algorithm, was used for CDR3 identification, clonotype clustering and error correction. A nonparametric unseen species model with Euler transformation was used to estimate a lower bound on total TCR beta diversity. TCRdb trimmed the raw reads at Q25, called clones with MiXCR and kept productive beta chains. Every distinct CDR3 protein forms one entry, paired with its most common genes and DNA. In this record, the V and J calls reflect TCRdb's handling and not the investigators' own analysis. Counted in this sample were around 800,000 distinct CDR3 sequences; roughly 24% of them appeared once. Under 3% of the sample belongs to the ten largest clones.

These data also featured in a second study, about T cells of mothers and their children. The other study reports the following: Nine systemically healthy Caucasian individuals served as donors, namely three mothers together with their six children. cDNA synthesis consumed the entire amount of extracted RNA, loaded at approximately 1.4 ug RNA in each 15 ul reaction. In the second PCR, the M1S primer introduced both the sample barcodes and 2-4 random nucleotides. More than 8 million TCR beta CDR3 reads were obtained from each mother, and about 3 million reads were obtained from each child. In both related and unrelated pairs, thymic selection shapes the output of TCR recombination in a similar way, with inherited differences having only a minor effect. Related mother-child pairs always showed normalized repertoire overlap that was slightly higher than in unrelated mother-child pairs, though the difference was never significant. No persistent microchimeric T cell clones were found, with a detection sensitivity of roughly 99 clones per million clonotypes. To look for features that set related mother-child pairs apart from unrelated individuals, the researchers ran deep NGS to compare the TCR beta repertoires of mothers and children. The mean age was around 42 +/- 4 years for the mothers and around 11 +/- 4 years for the children. After adapters were ligated using NEBNext reagents, the libraries underwent 100+100 nt paired-end sequencing on an Illumina HiSeq 2000. Mother and child libraries were prepared a month apart and sequenced in separate runs to prevent cross-contamination. Each donor had between about 500,000 and 2,100,000 distinct TCR beta clonotypes identified. Naive TCR beta clonotypes were estimated from low-frequency clonotypes matched to each donor's FACS-determined naive share, without sorting.

The sequence joins TRBV28 to TRBJ2-1; no D gene is confidently identified. The DNA end is a closer match to TRBJ2-7, so the J assignment may be wrong. This clonotype was obtained from a boy aged 5-17 years in good health. The sequenced sample consisted of blood. CDR3 region: CASSLRRGEQYL. The sequenced DNA: TGTGCCAGCAGTTTGAGACGCGGTGAGCAGTACCTC.